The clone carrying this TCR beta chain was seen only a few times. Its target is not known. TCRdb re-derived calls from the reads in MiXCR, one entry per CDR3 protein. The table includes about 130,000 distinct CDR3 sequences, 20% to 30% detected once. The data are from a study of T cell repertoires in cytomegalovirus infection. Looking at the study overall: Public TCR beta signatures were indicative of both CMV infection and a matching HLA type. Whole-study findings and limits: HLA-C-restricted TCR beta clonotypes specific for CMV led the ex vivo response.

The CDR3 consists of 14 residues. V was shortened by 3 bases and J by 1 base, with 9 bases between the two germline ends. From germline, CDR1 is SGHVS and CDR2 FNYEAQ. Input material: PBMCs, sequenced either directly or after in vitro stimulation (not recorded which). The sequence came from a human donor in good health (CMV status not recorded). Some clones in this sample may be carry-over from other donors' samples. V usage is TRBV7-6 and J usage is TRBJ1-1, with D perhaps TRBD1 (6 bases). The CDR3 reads CASSFGQKNTEAFF. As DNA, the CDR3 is TGTGCCAGCAGCTTCGGACAGAAGAACACTGAAGCTTTCTTT.